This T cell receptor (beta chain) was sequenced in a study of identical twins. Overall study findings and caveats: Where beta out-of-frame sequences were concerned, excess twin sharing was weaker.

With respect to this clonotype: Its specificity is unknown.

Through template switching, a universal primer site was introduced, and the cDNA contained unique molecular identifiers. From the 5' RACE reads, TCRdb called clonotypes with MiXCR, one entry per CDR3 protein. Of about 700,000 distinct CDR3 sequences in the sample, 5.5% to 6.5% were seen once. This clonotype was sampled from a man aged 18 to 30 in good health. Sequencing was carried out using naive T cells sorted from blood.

The CDR3 DNA sequence: TGTGCCTGTAAAGGACAGCCTGGGGCCAACGTCCTGACTTTC. Residues: CACKGQPGANVLTF. V gene TRBV30 combines with J gene TRBJ2-6; possible D gene TRBD1, 6 bases. Trimming shortened V by 6 bases and J by 2 bases, and 11 bases separated the two germline ends. The CDR3 totals 14 residues. CDR1 is GTSNPN and CDR2 is SVGIG in the germline V gene (reference sequence).